This is a list of T cell receptor beta chains from one sample in a study of Graves' ophthalmopathy and Graves' hyperthyroidism. Each CDR3 protein is one row after TCRdb ran MiXCR on the multiplex PCR reads. The data contain 560,000 or so distinct CDR3 sequences, about two fifths of them singletons. Sequencing was done on a sample of peripheral blood or thyroid tissue (not recorded which). The source is an adult man with Graves' hyperthyroidism. CDR3s include the opening cysteine and the closing phenylalanine or tryptophan. A D gene is named only where the DNA matches it firmly. For some rows the clone size is stated as once, few or many, or as a class when expanded; others skip it.

>TRBJ1-5|TRBV9|.|.
CASSVDGGETQHF
TGTGCCAGCAGCGTAGATGGCGGAGAGACCCAGCATTTT
>TRBJ1-2|TRBV4-2|.|few
CASSQDTQGTYGYTF
TGTGCCAGCAGCCAAGACACACAGGGAACGTATGGCTACACCTTC
>TRBJ2-7|TRBV7-2|.|many
CASSLLHNREGFPEQYF
TGTGCCAGCAGCTTATTACACAACCGGGAAGGTTTTCCCGAGCAGTACTTC
>TRBJ1-3|TRBV20-1|.|many
CSASRPGNTIYF
TGCAGTGCTAGTAGGCCCGGAAACACCATATATTTT
>TRBJ1-4|TRBV7-9|TRBD1|many
CASSQGQGDEKLFF
TGTGCCAGCAGCCAAGGACAGGGGGATGAAAAACTGTTTTTT
>TRBJ2-7|TRBV7-9|TRBD1|.
CASSPEGGTSSYEQYF
TGTGCCAGCAGCCCAGAAGGGGGCACGAGCTCCTACGAGCAGTACTTC
>TRBJ2-7|TRBV29-1|TRBD2|.
CSVGLAGGPTKSYEQYF
TGCAGCGTTGGACTAGCGGGAGGCCCCACCAAATCCTACGAGCAGTACTTC
>TRBJ2-1|TRBV5-1|.|.
CASSLVQYEQFF
TGCGCCAGCAGCTTGGTACAGTATGAGCAGTTCTTC
>TRBJ1-1|TRBV7-9|TRBD1|.
CASSLGTGPGTEAFF
TGTGCCAGCAGCTTGGGGACAGGGCCAGGAACTGAAGCTTTCTTT
>TRBJ1-3|TRBV25-1|.|many
CASSVDGNTIYF
TGTGCCAGCAGTGTCGATGGAAACACCATATATTTT
>TRBJ2-2|TRBV29-1|.|few
CSVEDRDPGELFF
TGCAGCGTTGAAGATCGGGATCCCGGGGAGCTGTTTTTT
>TRBJ2-5|TRBV20-1|TRBD1|.
CSASTTGGGQPQYF
TGCAGTGCTAGTACGACAGGGGGAGGCCAGCCCCAGTACTTC
>TRBJ1-6|TRBV12-3/TRBV12-4|.|.
CASSFRVGSSYNSPLHF
TGTGCCAGCAGTTTCAGGGTGGGTTCGTCCTATAATTCACCCCTCCACTTT
>TRBJ2-7|TRBV7-9|TRBD1|.
CASSGTGTGEAGEQYF
TGTGCCAGCAGCGGCACCGGGACAGGGGAGGCCGGGGAGCAGTACTTC